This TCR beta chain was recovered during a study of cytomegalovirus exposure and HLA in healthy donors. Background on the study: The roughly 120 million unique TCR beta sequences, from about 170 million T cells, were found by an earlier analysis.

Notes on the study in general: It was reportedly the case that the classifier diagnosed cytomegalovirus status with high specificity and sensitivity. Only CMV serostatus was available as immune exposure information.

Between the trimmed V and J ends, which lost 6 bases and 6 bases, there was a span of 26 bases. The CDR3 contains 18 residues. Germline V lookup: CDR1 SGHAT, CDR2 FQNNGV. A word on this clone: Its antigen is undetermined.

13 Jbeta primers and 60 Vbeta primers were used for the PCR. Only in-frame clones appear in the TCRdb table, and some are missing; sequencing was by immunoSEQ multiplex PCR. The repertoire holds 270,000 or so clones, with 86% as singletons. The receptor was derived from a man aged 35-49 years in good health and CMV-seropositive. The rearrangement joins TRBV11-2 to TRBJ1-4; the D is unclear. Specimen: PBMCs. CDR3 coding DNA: TGTGCCAGCAGGCTTATGGGCCAATTAACCGAAACCGATGAAAAACTGTTTTTT. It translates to CASRLMGQLTETDEKLFF.